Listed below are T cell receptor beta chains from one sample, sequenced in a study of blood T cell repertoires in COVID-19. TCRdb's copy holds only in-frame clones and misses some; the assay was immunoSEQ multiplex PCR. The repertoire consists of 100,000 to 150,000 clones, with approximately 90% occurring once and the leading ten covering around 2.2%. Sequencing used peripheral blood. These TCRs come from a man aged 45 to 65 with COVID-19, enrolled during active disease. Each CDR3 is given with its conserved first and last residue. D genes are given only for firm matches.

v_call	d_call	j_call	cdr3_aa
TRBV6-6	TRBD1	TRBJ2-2	CASSPKGQGNTGELFF
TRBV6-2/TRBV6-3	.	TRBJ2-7	CASSYSGVLTLEQYF
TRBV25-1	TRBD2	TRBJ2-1	CASSESGSFPYNEQFF
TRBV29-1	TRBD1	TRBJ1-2	CSVETGEDPYGYTF
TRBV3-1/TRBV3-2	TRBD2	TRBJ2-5	CASQAGGHQETQYF
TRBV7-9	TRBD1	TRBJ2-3	CASSFNRGQMDTQYF
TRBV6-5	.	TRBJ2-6	CASSYNREGGANVLTF
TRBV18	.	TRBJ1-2	CASSPLDTTNYGYTF
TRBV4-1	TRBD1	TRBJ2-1	CASKSGQGANEQFF
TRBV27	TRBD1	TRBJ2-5	CASSSGQKETQYF
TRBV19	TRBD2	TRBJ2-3	CASSRSFSGNPGGPTDTQYF
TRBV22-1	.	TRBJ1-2	CPGSARGGLYGYTF
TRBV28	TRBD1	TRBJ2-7	CASSIRTGVPYEQYF
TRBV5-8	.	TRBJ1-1	CASSRQGGGTEAFF
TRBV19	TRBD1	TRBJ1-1	CASSLTGQGGSTEAFF
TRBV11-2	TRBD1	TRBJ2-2	CASRSNRGYTGELFF
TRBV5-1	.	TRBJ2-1	CASSLSSAYNEQFF
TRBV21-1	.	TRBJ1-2	CASSKWAETAYGYTF
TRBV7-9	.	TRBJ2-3	CASTQTDSASTDTQYF
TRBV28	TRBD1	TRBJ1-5	CASSSDRDGLSWQPQHF
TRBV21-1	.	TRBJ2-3	CASSKVHRSPPDTQYF
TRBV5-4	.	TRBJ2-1	CASSFSRVHEQFF
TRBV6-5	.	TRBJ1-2	CASRPGDFNYGYTF